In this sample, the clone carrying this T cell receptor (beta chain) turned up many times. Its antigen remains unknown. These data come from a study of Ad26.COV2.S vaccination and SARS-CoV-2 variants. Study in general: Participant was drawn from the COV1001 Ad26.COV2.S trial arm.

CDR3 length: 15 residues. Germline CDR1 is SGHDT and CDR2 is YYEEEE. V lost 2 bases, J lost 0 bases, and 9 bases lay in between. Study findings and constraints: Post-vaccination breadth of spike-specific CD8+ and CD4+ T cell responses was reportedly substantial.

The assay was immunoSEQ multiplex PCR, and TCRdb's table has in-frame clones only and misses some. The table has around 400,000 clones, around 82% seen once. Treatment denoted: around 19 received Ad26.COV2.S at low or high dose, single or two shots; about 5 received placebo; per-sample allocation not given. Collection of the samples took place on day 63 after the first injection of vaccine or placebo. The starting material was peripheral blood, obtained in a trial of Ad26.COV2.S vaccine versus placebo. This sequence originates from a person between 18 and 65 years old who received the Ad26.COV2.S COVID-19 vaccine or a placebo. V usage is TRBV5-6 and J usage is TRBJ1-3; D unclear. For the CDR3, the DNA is TGTGCCAGCAGCTTTGGGCAGCTCTCTGGAAACACCATATATTTT. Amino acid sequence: CASSFGQLSGNTIYF.